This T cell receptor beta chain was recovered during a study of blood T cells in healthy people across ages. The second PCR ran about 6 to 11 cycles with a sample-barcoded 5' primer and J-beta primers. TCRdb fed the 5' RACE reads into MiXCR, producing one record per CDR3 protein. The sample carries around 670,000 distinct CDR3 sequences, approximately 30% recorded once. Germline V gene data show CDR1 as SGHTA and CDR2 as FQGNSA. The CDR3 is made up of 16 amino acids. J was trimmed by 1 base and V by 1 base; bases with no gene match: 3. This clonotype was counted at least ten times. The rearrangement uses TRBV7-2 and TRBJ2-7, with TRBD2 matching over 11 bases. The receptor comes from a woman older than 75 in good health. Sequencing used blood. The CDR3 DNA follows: TGTGCCAGCAGCTTAGTGACTAGCGGGGTGTCCTACGAGCAGTACTTC. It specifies CASSLVTSGVSYEQYF.